Listed below are T cell receptor beta chains from one sample, sequenced in a study of cytomegalovirus exposure and HLA in healthy donors. The protocol was immunoSEQ multiplex PCR, while the TCRdb copy is restricted to in-frame clones and leaves out a portion. The sample yields 150,000 to 200,000 clones, roughly 80% seen once. Sample: PBMCs. All receptors derive from a woman in her 40s in good health and CMV-seropositive. CDR3s include the opening cysteine and the closing phenylalanine or tryptophan. A D gene is named only where the DNA matches it firmly. Expanded clones are given a class, and other clones once, few, many or no size at all.

size: .; V: TRBV4-3; J: TRBJ1-2; D: .; CDR3: CASSQDLRNGYTF; DNA: TGCGCCAGCAGCCAAGATCTCAGGAATGGCTACACCTTC
size: .; V: TRBV28; J: TRBJ1-4; D: .; CDR3: CASSFSVEKLFF; DNA: TGTGCCAGCAGTTTTTCTGTCGAGAAACTGTTTTTT
size: .; V: TRBV18; J: TRBJ2-5; D: TRBD2; CDR3: CASSRGLAGLRRSETQYF; DNA: TGTGCCAGCTCGCGAGGACTAGCGGGCCTTAGGAGGTCAGAGACCCAGTACTTC
size: .; V: TRBV4-2; J: TRBJ1-2; D: .; CDR3: CASSQTVLGSGFFIYGYTF; DNA: TGTGCCAGCAGCCAAACCGTATTGGGTTCAGGGTTTTTTATCTATGGCTACACCTTC
size: .; V: TRBV5-6; J: TRBJ1-4; D: .; CDR3: CASSLRGRVEKLFF; DNA: TGTGCCAGCAGCTTGAGGGGGAGGGTTGAAAAACTGTTTTTT
size: .; V: TRBV15; J: TRBJ2-7; D: .; CDR3: CATSRDRSEQYF; DNA: TGTGCCACCAGCAGAGATCGGTCCGAGCAGTACTTC
size: .; V: TRBV5-1; J: TRBJ1-4; D: .; CDR3: CASSPIPGRGKLFF; DNA: TGCGCCAGCAGCCCTATACCGGGTCGGGGAAAACTGTTTTTT
size: .; V: TRBV6-6; J: TRBJ2-7; D: TRBD2; CDR3: CASSLSGRAIGYEQYF; DNA: TGTGCCAGCAGTCTTAGCGGGAGGGCCATCGGCTACGAGCAGTACTTC
size: .; V: TRBV6-1; J: TRBJ1-3; D: .; CDR3: CASSVQGTGNTIYF; DNA: TGTGCCAGCAGTGTCCAGGGTACTGGAAACACCATATATTTT
size: .; V: TRBV15; J: TRBJ2-1; D: TRBD2; CDR3: CATSRGTSGYNEQFF; DNA: TGTGCCACCAGCAGAGGGACTAGCGGTTACAATGAGCAGTTCTTC
size: .; V: TRBV27; J: TRBJ2-2; D: .; CDR3: CASSLSAQVDTGELFF; DNA: TGTGCCAGCAGTTTATCGGCACAGGTCGACACCGGGGAGCTGTTTTTT
size: .; V: TRBV18; J: TRBJ1-1; D: .; CDR3: CASSPDRTEAFF; DNA: TGTGCCAGCTCCCCTGACAGGACTGAAGCTTTCTTT
size: .; V: TRBV15; J: TRBJ1-3; D: .; CDR3: CATSRELTGNTIYF; DNA: TGTGCCACCAGCAGAGAGCTAACGGGAAACACCATATATTTT
size: .; V: TRBV6-1; J: TRBJ2-3; D: TRBD2; CDR3: CASSEWLAGADTQYF; DNA: TGTGCCAGCAGTGAATGGCTAGCGGGAGCAGATACGCAGTATTTT
size: .; V: TRBV28; J: TRBJ2-3; D: .; CDR3: CASSLREGHTDTQYF; DNA: TGTGCCAGCAGTTTAAGGGAGGGACACACAGATACGCAGTATTTT
size: .; V: TRBV6-1; J: TRBJ2-7; D: .; CDR3: CASSEFKEGAVVYEQYF; DNA: TGTGCCAGCAGTGAATTTAAGGAGGGGGCTGTAGTCTACGAGCAGTACTTC
size: .; V: TRBV7-6; J: TRBJ2-7; D: TRBD1; CDR3: CASSLVVRTGALHEQYF; DNA: TGTGCCAGCAGCTTAGTCGTAAGGACAGGGGCCCTCCACGAGCAGTACTTC
size: once; V: TRBV10-1; J: TRBJ2-5; D: TRBD1; CDR3: CASSESSDRGQETQYF; DNA: TGCGCCAGCAGTGAAAGTTCAGACAGGGGGCAAGAGACCCAGTACTTC
size: .; V: TRBV28; J: TRBJ1-1; D: TRBD1; CDR3: CASSIWFSQGMITEAFF; DNA: TGTGCCAGCTCGATCTGGTTTTCACAGGGGATGATAACTGAAGCTTTCTTT
size: .; V: TRBV28; J: TRBJ1-2; D: TRBD1; CDR3: CASSLLAAGGYGYTF; DNA: TGTGCCAGCAGTTTATTGGCGGCAGGGGGCTATGGCTACACCTTC
size: .; V: TRBV6-4; J: TRBJ2-5; D: TRBD2; CDR3: CASSEEFSGGTSGTQETQYF; DNA: TGTGCCAGCAGTGAAGAGTTTTCGGGTGGCACTAGCGGGACACAAGAGACCCAGTACTTC
size: once; V: TRBV18; J: TRBJ1-1; D: .; CDR3: CASSFGEMNTEAFF; DNA: TGTGCCAGCTCGTTCGGGGAGATGAACACTGAAGCTTTCTTT
size: few; V: TRBV27; J: TRBJ2-2; D: .; CDR3: CASKGAGTGELFF; DNA: TGTGCCAGCAAAGGGGCTGGCACCGGGGAGCTGTTTTTT
size: .; V: TRBV9; J: TRBJ2-5; D: TRBD2; CDR3: CASSVGGRNFGETQYF; DNA: TGTGCCAGCAGCGTAGGCGGGAGGAACTTCGGCGAGACCCAGTACTTC
size: .; V: TRBV7-8; J: TRBJ1-3; D: .; CDR3: CASSLLIKQASGNTIYF; DNA: TGTGCCAGCAGCTTACTTATTAAACAGGCATCTGGAAACACCATATATTTT
size: .; V: TRBV19; J: TRBJ1-2; D: TRBD1; CDR3: CASSFGTGRNYGYTF; DNA: TGTGCCAGTAGCTTCGGGACAGGGCGAAACTATGGCTACACCTTC
size: .; V: TRBV10-1; J: TRBJ2-3; D: TRBD2; CDR3: CASSRGPGRASGDTQYF; DNA: TGCGCCAGCAGCCGCGGTCCGGGGAGGGCCTCAGGGGATACGCAGTATTTT
size: .; V: TRBV14; J: TRBJ2-1; D: .; CDR3: CASSSIGGLLSEQFF; DNA: TGTGCCAGCAGTTCCATAGGGGGTTTACTTAGTGAGCAGTTCTTC
size: .; V: TRBV19; J: TRBJ1-5; D: .; CDR3: CASRREGNQPQHF; DNA: TGTGCCAGTAGGAGGGAGGGGAATCAGCCCCAGCATTTT
size: .; V: TRBV9; J: TRBJ2-1; D: TRBD1; CDR3: CASSVGQGSWDEQFF; DNA: TGTGCCAGCAGCGTAGGACAGGGGAGTTGGGATGAGCAGTTCTTC
size: .; V: TRBV27; J: TRBJ1-5; D: TRBD1; CDR3: CASRGQGVSNQPQHF; DNA: TGTGCCAGCAGGGGACAGGGGGTAAGCAATCAGCCCCAGCATTTT
size: .; V: TRBV27; J: TRBJ2-1; D: TRBD2; CDR3: CASSSGTSLLNEQFF; DNA: TGTGCCAGCAGTTCCGGGACTAGCCTACTCAATGAGCAGTTCTTC
size: .; V: TRBV19; J: TRBJ1-1; D: TRBD1; CDR3: CASTGGWNTEAFF; DNA: TGTGCCAGCACAGGGGGCTGGAACACTGAAGCTTTCTTT
size: .; V: TRBV28; J: TRBJ1-5; D: TRBD1; CDR3: CASSETGTGRGQPQHF; DNA: TGTGCCAGCAGTGAAACCGGGACAGGCCGGGGTCAGCCCCAGCATTTT
size: .; V: TRBV4-3; J: TRBJ2-7; D: TRBD1; CDR3: CASSLGQGSEEQYF; DNA: TGCGCCAGCAGCCTTGGACAGGGGTCGGAAGAGCAGTACTTC
size: .; V: TRBV4-1; J: TRBJ1-2; D: .; CDR3: CASSQVADGYTF; DNA: TGCGCCAGCAGCCAAGTGGCCGATGGCTACACCTTC
size: once; V: TRBV6-1; J: TRBJ2-5; D: .; CDR3: CASTLLRVPQETQYF; DNA: TGTGCCAGCACCCTCCTACGTGTTCCCCAAGAGACCCAGTACTTC
size: .; V: TRBV4-2; J: TRBJ2-1; D: .; CDR3: CASSQDDRDEQFF; DNA: TGTGCCAGCAGCCAAGATGACCGGGATGAGCAGTTCTTC
size: few; V: TRBV6-1; J: TRBJ2-1; D: TRBD2; CDR3: CASSVSGLGGFF; DNA: TGTGCCAGCAGTGTATCGGGACTAGGTGGGTTCTTC
size: few; V: TRBV28; J: TRBJ1-6; D: TRBD1; CDR3: CASNTPGGTGFRNSPLHF; DNA: TGTGCCAGCAATACGCCGGGAGGGACAGGGTTTCGGAATTCACCCCTCCACTTT
size: once; V: TRBV6-1; J: TRBJ2-7; D: TRBD1; CDR3: CAGVGGDRGAYEQYF; DNA: TGTGCCGGAGTAGGGGGGGACAGGGGGGCCTACGAGCAGTACTTC
size: .; V: TRBV4-3; J: TRBJ2-7; D: .; CDR3: CASSHGTGGSYEQYF; DNA: TGCGCCAGCAGCCACGGGACTGGAGGGTCCTACGAGCAGTACTTC
size: few; V: TRBV6-1; J: TRBJ2-7; D: .; CDR3: CASQGGGEQYF; DNA: TGTGCCAGCCAAGGAGGAGGGGAGCAGTACTTC
size: .; V: TRBV30; J: TRBJ1-1; D: .; CDR3: CAWSGRGGITEAFF; DNA: TGTGCCTGGAGTGGGCGGGGGGGCATCACTGAAGCTTTCTTT
size: .; V: TRBV10-3; J: TRBJ2-7; D: TRBD1; CDR3: CAISPPSGGTYEQYF; DNA: TGTGCCATCAGTCCCCCCTCAGGGGGAACCTACGAGCAGTACTTC
size: .; V: TRBV6-6; J: TRBJ1-6; D: .; CDR3: CASSYSNPGTGSPLHF; DNA: TGTGCCAGCAGTTACTCGAATCCAGGGACTGGGTCACCCCTCCACTTT
size: .; V: TRBV28; J: TRBJ1-2; D: .; CDR3: CASSSGAAYGYTF; DNA: TGTGCCAGCAGTTCAGGGGCCGCCTATGGCTACACCTTC
size: .; V: TRBV19; J: TRBJ1-1; D: .; CDR3: CASSIDYMNTEAFF; DNA: TGTGCCAGTAGCATTGACTACATGAACACTGAAGCTTTCTTT
size: .; V: TRBV2; J: TRBJ2-1; D: TRBD2; CDR3: CASSDGLAGGGQFF; DNA: TGTGCCAGCAGTGACGGACTAGCGGGAGGAGGGCAGTTCTTC